This TCR beta chain was obtained from a study of blood T cell repertoires in COVID-19. As for the study in general: T cells, B-cell-depleted T cells, or PBMCs provided the cDNA or gDNA that served as material.

TCRdb's table, derived via immunoSEQ multiplex PCR, lists solely in-frame clones and lacks some. The sample has fewer than 180,000 clones, roughly 82% seen once. Between the trimmed V and J ends, which lost 5 bases and 3 bases, there was a span of 10 bases. Germline CDR1 and CDR2: LNHDA and SQIVND (reference sequence). This CDR3 is 13 amino acids long. The TCR originated in a man between 65 and 79 years old with acute or convalescent COVID-19. The sequencing input was peripheral blood. The rearrangement links TRBV19 to TRBJ1-1, with D unclear. The CDR3 sequence: CASSSTVDTEAFF. The CDR3 DNA reads as TGTGCCAGTAGTTCCACGGTGGACACTGAAGCTTTCTTT.